The T cell receptor beta chain described here comes from a study of control samples from healthy donors and cancer patients. Clones were sequenced by immunoSEQ multiplex PCR, and TCRdb holds only the in-frame ones, with some missing. The sample consists of roughly 130,000 clones, approximately 94% of them appearing once. Germline lookup yields CDR1 SGHAT and CDR2 FQNNGV. The CDR3 sequence is 17 residues long. J gave up 3 bases and V 5 bases, and 12 bases lay outside the gene matches. The sample comprised blood. J is TRBJ2-4 and V is TRBV11-2, with 8 bases lining up with TRBD1. This clonotype was sampled from a man aged 25 to 40 in good health. Here the CDR3 reads CASSPYGQGVGKNIQYF. Written as DNA, the CDR3 is TGTGCCAGCAGCCCTTACGGACAGGGCGTTGGCAAAAACATTCAGTACTTC.